Below, 30 T cell receptor beta chains from the same sample are listed, as sequenced in a study of post-analysis software for immune sequencing data (dated by TCRdb to 2014 to 2015). Their recognized antigens are unknown. The library was built by means of PCR. The sequencer was an Illumina HiSeq 2500. To reduce PCR and sequencing biases, unique molecular identifiers were incorporated into the TCR beta cDNA libraries. In TCRdb, the public reads were trimmed at Q25 with fastp and aligned with MiXCR, with productive beta chains retained. Rows merge per CDR3 protein into single entries with the most common DNA and genes. This sample lists about 500,000 distinct CDR3 sequences; nearly 45% were detected once. The top ten constitute about an eighth of the sample. Overall study results and their limits: Patients showed significantly higher frequencies than controls for about five TRBV segments, among them TRBV5-6, TRBV5-1 and TRBV20-1.

Input material: blood. Source of these receptors: a girl between 10 and 17 years old with multiple sclerosis.

The chain links TRBV5-1 to TRBJ2-3; 7 bases are a match to TRBD2. The CDR3 has 17 amino acids. Germline V gene sequence: CDR1 SGHRS, CDR2 YFSETQ. The V and J ends lost 3 bases and 4 bases, in that order; junction bases with no gene match: 14. In DNA form, the CDR3 reads TGCGCCAGCAGCTCTTGGAGAGCGGGAAGGCGCTCAGATACGCAGTATTTT. Translation gives CASSSWRAGRRSDTQYF.

This sequence joins TRBV19 and TRBJ1-2; TRBD1 is a possible D gene (5 bases). Germline assignment: CDR1 LNHDA and CDR2 SQIVND (reference sequence). CDR3 length: 14 amino acids. V dropped 2 bases and J dropped 4 bases, with 11 bases sitting between them. CDR3 bases: TGTGCCAGTAGTATATCTCGGCAGGGCTATGGCTACACCTTC. Amino acids: CASSISRQGYGYTF.

The chain has TRBV12-3 or TRBV12-4 and TRBJ2-7, with 10 bases identical to TRBD2. The length of the CDR3 is 16 residues. With V trimmed by 4 bases and J by 4 bases, 10 bases remained unmatched. CDR3 sequence reads: CASSYRTSGGIYEQYF. Here the CDR3 DNA reads TGTGCCAGCAGTTATAGGACTAGCGGAGGTATTTACGAGCAGTACTTC.

This clonotype was detected only a few times. The chain joins TRBV5-6 to TRBJ2-5, with unresolved D. Germline CDR1 and CDR2: SGHDT and YYEEEE. V was pared by 6 bases and J by 0 bases, with 9 bases between. The CDR3 has 13 residues. The CDR3 reads CASTLGYQETQYF. DNA for the CDR3: TGTGCCAGCACCCTAGGGTACCAAGAGACCCAGTACTTC.

This clonotype has a single count. This chain links TRBV29-1 with TRBJ1-1; no clear D gene. Looked up from germline, CDR1 is SQVTM and CDR2 is ANQGSEA. Trimming stripped 1 base from V and 4 bases from J, with 7 bases between. The CDR3 loop spans 12 amino acids. The CDR3, as DNA: TGCAGCGTTGAAGCGGGGAGCACTGAAGCTTTCTTT. It codes for CSVEAGSTEAFF.

This clonotype was observed a few times. This chain links TRBV5-1 with TRBJ2-1; 13 bases align to TRBD2. Germline V gene data show CDR1 as SGHRS and CDR2 as YFSETQ. This CDR3 has 16 residues. Trimming at V came to 0 bases and at J to 6 bases, leaving 3 bases not matched to a gene. The CDR3 sequence: CASSLDGLAGANEQFF. The CDR3 nucleotides read TGCGCCAGCAGCTTGGACGGACTAGCGGGAGCCAATGAGCAGTTCTTC.

CDR3 loop: CSAGQRGLEDEQFF. The CDR3 nucleotides read TGCAGTGCTGGCCAGCGGGGACTAGAGGATGAGCAGTTCTTC. This chain links TRBV20-1 with TRBJ2-1; 8 positions agree with TRBD2. The V gene end was trimmed by 5 bases and the J gene end by 8 bases; junction bases not matched to a gene: 11. Germline V gene sequence: CDR1 DFQATT, CDR2 SNEGSKA (reference sequence). The CDR3 consists of 14 residues.

The J gene is TRBJ2-1, the V gene TRBV20-1, with 10 bases matching TRBD2. Germline lookup yields CDR1 DFQATT and CDR2 SNEGSKA (reference sequence). With 6 bases clipped from V and 5 bases from J, the junction kept 22 bases outside the gene matches. The CDR3 length is 19 residues. The chain's CDR3 is CSAQDPGGWASGRDNEQFF. The CDR3 region has the DNA TGCAGTGCCCAAGATCCCGGGGGTTGGGCTAGCGGGAGAGACAATGAGCAGTTCTTC.

The rearrangement uses TRBV20-1 and TRBJ2-3, with 10 bases matching TRBD2. The CDR3 length is 13 residues. The germline V gene has CDR1 DFQATT and CDR2 SNEGSKA (reference sequence). V lost 6 bases, J lost 8 bases, and 8 bases stayed unmatched. This chain's CDR3 is CSATTSGLITQYF. The CDR3 DNA is TGCAGTGCCACGACTAGCGGGTTAATTACGCAGTATTTT.

This clonotype turned up a few times. V is TRBV20-1 and J is TRBJ1-2; D gene uncertain. This CDR3 comprises 13 residues. V lost 7 bases and J 0 bases, leaving 12 bases between the germline ends. The germline gives CDR1 DFQATT, CDR2 SNEGSKA (reference sequence). DNA of the CDR3: TGCAGTGTAATCCGGCCGGCTAACTATGGCTACACCTTC. Its protein is CSVIRPANYGYTF.

The V and J genes are TRBV12-3 or TRBV12-4 and TRBJ2-1; no definite D call. The germline V and J ends were trimmed by 3 bases and 6 bases, with 9 bases remaining between them. CDR3 length: 13 residues. The CDR3 spells CASSFQVPNEQFF. DNA of the CDR3: TGTGCCAGCAGTTTCCAGGTTCCCAATGAGCAGTTCTTC.

The gene calls are TRBV4-1 and TRBJ2-7, with TRBD2 matching 13 bases. Germline CDR1 MGHRA, CDR2 YSYEKL. Trimming cost V 4 bases and J 4 bases; bases outside gene matches: 13. The CDR3 is 18 residues long. CDR3 nucleotide sequence: TGCGCCAGCAGCCCCCGCCCGCAACTAGCGGGAGGGAGGTACGAGCAGTACTTC. Protein sequence: CASSPRPQLAGGRYEQYF.

The rearrangement joins TRBV2 to TRBJ2-7; the D gene is possibly TRBD2 (5 bases). This CDR3 has 12 residues. CDR1 SNHLY and CDR2 FYNNEI come from the germline V gene. V lost 8 bases and J 7 bases, leaving 15 bases between the germline ends. Here the CDR3 DNA reads TGTGCCAGCGATCGGACTTTGGGAGAGCAGTACTTC. It translates to CASDRTLGEQYF.

This clonotype was observed a few times. This chain links TRBV29-1 with TRBJ2-3; D might be TRBD1 (6 bases). This CDR3 spans 12 amino acids. Trimming stripped 6 bases from V and 4 bases from J, with 11 bases between. Germline lookup yields CDR1 SQVTM and CDR2 ANQGSEA. The CDR3: CSVQGNADTQYF. CDR3 DNA: TGCAGCGTACAGGGTAACGCAGATACGCAGTATTTT.

V usage is TRBV30 and J usage is TRBJ2-1, with 7 bases aligning to TRBD1. CDR3 length: 13 residues. The V gene end was trimmed by 3 bases and the J gene end by 4 bases; junction bases not matched to a gene: 3. Germline values: CDR1 GTSNPN, CDR2 SVGIG (reference sequence). The CDR3 here is CAWSGQAYNEQFF. Here the CDR3 DNA reads TGTGCCTGGAGCGGACAGGCGTACAATGAGCAGTTCTTC. The full variable domain, rest sourced from reference TRBV30 and TRBJ2-1, is SQTIHQWPATLVQPVGSPLSLECTVEGTSNPNLYWYRQAAGRGLQLLFYSVGIGQISSEVPQNLSASRPQDRQFILSSKKLLLSDSGFYLCAWSGQAYNEQFFGPGTRLTVL.

This clonotype was seen only a few times. The gene calls are TRBV6-5 and TRBJ2-2; TRBD1 is a possible D gene (7 bases). The germline V gene has CDR1 MNHEY and CDR2 SVGAGI. The CDR3 sequence is 14 residues long. Trimming took off 6 bases at V and 7 bases at J, with 15 bases between the two ends. DNA of the CDR3: TGTGCCAGCAGAGGGGGCGGGAATGGCGGGGAGCTGTTTTTT. This translates into CASRGGGNGGELFF.

The V and J genes are TRBV28 and TRBJ1-4, with D maybe TRBD1 (5 bases). The ends were cut back, 8 bases at V and 3 bases at J, with 7 bases in the middle. This CDR3 region has 12 residues. In germline, CDR1 is MDHEN, CDR2 SYDVKM. CDR3 DNA: TGTGCCAGCGGGGCGGCTAATGAAAAACTGTTTTTT. It translates to CASGAANEKLFF.

The chain links TRBV15 to TRBJ1-5; D may be TRBD1 (5 bases). The ends were cut back, 0 bases at V and 1 base at J, with 13 bases in the middle. Per the germline V gene, CDR1 is LNHNV and CDR2 is YYDKDF (reference sequence). The CDR3 is 17 amino acids. The CDR3, as DNA: TGTGCCACCAGCAGAGATAGGTCCAGGGAGAGCAATCAGCCCCAGCATTTT. Its protein is CATSRDRSRESNQPQHF. Together with reference TRBV15 and TRBJ1-5, the CDR3 gives the full variable domain: DAMVIQNPRYQVTQFGKPVTLSCSQTLNHNVMYWYQQKSSQAPKLLFHYYDKDFNNEADTPDNFQSRRPNTSFCFLDIRSPGLGDTAMYLCATSRDRSRESNQPQHFGDGTRLSIL.

This rearrangement joins TRBV5-1 to TRBJ1-2; D unresolved. Germline CDR1 is SGHRS and CDR2 is YFSETQ. Trimming removed 3 bases at V and 6 bases at J, with 12 bases between. The CDR3 runs 13 residues. CDR3 nucleotide sequence: TGCGCCAGCAGCTCAGAGGCGGGGAATGGCTACACCTTC. Amino acid sequence: CASSSEAGNGYTF.

This CDR3 is CASSQDGTGARETQYF. The DNA for the CDR3 is TGTGCCAGCAGCCAAGATGGGACAGGGGCCCGAGAGACCCAGTACTTC. The chain employs TRBV25-1 and TRBJ2-7; 10 bases fit TRBD1. The assigned J gene may be wrong: the sequence end matches TRBJ2-5 better. The CDR3 sequence is 16 residues long. CDR1 and CDR2 (germline): MGHDK, SYGVNS.

A few counts support this clonotype. The rearrangement joins TRBV7-2 to TRBJ2-7; no reliable D call. Trimming removed 1 base from V and 0 bases from J, with 13 bases in between. This CDR3 contains 16 residues. Germline lookup yields CDR1 SGHTA and CDR2 FQGNSA. The CDR3 nucleotides are TGTGCCAGCAGCTTAGGAAGTCAGGTCGTCTCCTACGAGCAGTACTTC. It codes for CASSLGSQVVSYEQYF.

This clonotype was seen only a few times. The genes are TRBV27 and TRBJ2-7; 8 bases match TRBD1. This CDR3 has 13 residues. Germline CDR1 reads MNHEY; CDR2 reads SMNVEV (reference sequence). J lost 3 bases, V lost 8 bases, and 6 bases had no gene match. This CDR3 is CASGFGQGYEQYF. The DNA for the CDR3 is TGTGCCAGCGGATTTGGACAGGGCTACGAGCAGTACTTC.

The chain recombines TRBV7-3 with TRBJ2-1, with D possibly TRBD1 on 6 matching bases. The DNA end favors TRBJ2-7, so the J call may be wrong. The CDR3 has 16 amino acids. Germline CDR1 and CDR2: SGHTA and FQGTGA. The CDR3 DNA follows: TGTGCCAGCAGCTTAACGGGGGCGGGCTCCTACAATGAGCAGTACTTC. The encoded protein is CASSLTGAGSYNEQYF.

As concerns this clonotype: This may be a read error, as it is one base from a much larger clone. This chain connects TRBV10-3 to TRBJ2-1; 8 bases agree with TRBD2. Unmatched junction bases numbered 10, after V lost 4 bases and J lost 8 bases. This CDR3 has 15 amino acids. CDR1 is ENHRY, CDR2 SYGVKD, per germline. The CDR3 DNA reads TGTGCCATCAGTGGGTCGTTAGGGACTAGTTATGAGCAGTTCTTC. It specifies CAISGSLGTSYEQFF.

CDR3 DNA: TGTGCCAGCAGCTTAGGCGCGTCGACGCCCCAGCATTTT. Its translation is CASSLGASTPQHF. J is TRBJ1-5 and V is TRBV11-2; D uncertain. Germline-derived CDR1 and CDR2 are SGHAT and FQNNGV. Trimming pared 1 base from V and 9 bases from J, leaving 10 bases between. This CDR3 spans 13 amino acids. The whole variable domain, remainder taken from reference TRBV11-2 and TRBJ1-5, is EAGVAQSPRYKIIEKRQSVAFWCNPISGHATLYWYQQILGQGPKLLIQFQNNGVVDDSQLPKDRFSAERLKGVDSTLKIQPAKLEDSAVYLCASSLGASTPQHFGDGTRLSIL.

The rearrangement links TRBV21-1 to TRBJ1-5; no check of the table's D call, TRBD1, against the DNA was made. TRBV21-1 is noted as a pseudogene. CDR3 length equals 16 residues. CDR3 nucleotide sequence: TGTGCCAGCAGCAAACGCCGGGACAAACTCAATCAGCCCCAGCATTTT. Translating gives CASSKRRDKLNQPQHF.

This sequence joins TRBV30 and TRBJ2-1; perhaps TRBD2 as D (6 bases). V was clipped by 4 bases and J by 5 bases, with 9 bases between them. CDR3 length equals 12 residues. Germline CDR1 GTSNPN, CDR2 SVGIG (reference sequence). This CDR3 is CAWKGGHNEQFF. The CDR3 DNA reads as TGTGCCTGGAAGGGAGGCCACAATGAGCAGTTCTTC.

The chain joins TRBV2 to TRBJ2-1; D remains unclear. Germline CDR1 SNHLY, CDR2 FYNNEI. With 11 bases removed from V and 1 base from J, the gap between germline ends came to 9 bases. The CDR3 loop spans 12 amino acids. The CDR3 coding sequence is TGTGCCGCCCGGCAATCCTACAATGAGCAGTTCTTC. It encodes CAARQSYNEQFF.

A few counts support this clonotype. The genes are TRBV20-1 and TRBJ2-1; a weak D match, TRBD1 (5 bases). The V end was cut by 3 bases, the J end by 7 bases, with 19 bases between. Germline V gene lookup returns CDR1 DFQATT and CDR2 SNEGSKA (reference sequence). This CDR3 has 15 residues. The CDR3 sequence is CSASAGKGLGNEQFF. CDR3 bases: TGCAGTGCTAGTGCAGGCAAGGGGCTTGGAAATGAGCAGTTCTTC.

The chain combines TRBV28 with TRBJ2-5, with TRBD2 matching 13 bases. The length of the CDR3 is 15 residues. Trimming removed 5 bases from V and 5 bases from J; junction bases left unmatched: 5. CDR1 MDHEN and CDR2 SYDVKM come from the germline V gene. The CDR3 region is CASSRTSGSWETQYF. The CDR3 region has the DNA TGTGCCAGCAGTCGGACTAGCGGGAGCTGGGAGACCCAGTACTTC.